This TCR beta chain was sequenced for a study of CD8+CD57+ T cells in acquired aplastic anemia. Study background: Quantities of DNA derived from sorted CD4+ and CD8+ cells averaged approximately 3 ug. Findings and limits, study-wide: Approximately 28 CD8+ CDR3 sequences were shared between patients and controls. Patients and controls were not found to differ significantly in CD8+ Simpson's diversity.

By flow cytometry, patients selected for sequencing had shown an expansion of CD8+CD57+ cells. Patients were untreated when blood was sampled. The CDR3 length is 14 residues. J lost 3 bases, V lost 1 base, and 3 bases had no gene match. Germline CDR1 reads SGHTA; CDR2 reads FQGNSA. TCR beta VDJ and CDR3 profiling used genomic DNA as template. TCRdb analysed the reads with MiXCR anew, one entry per CDR3 protein. The data contain 120,000 or so distinct CDR3 sequences, about 43% of them singletons. This clonotype was seen ten or more times. Its matching antigen is unknown. The clonotype originates from a human donor with aplastic anemia. The sample consisted of sorted CD4+, CD8+, or CD8+CD57+ T cells (not recorded which) from PBMCs. The rearrangement joins TRBV7-2 to TRBJ2-7; 7 bases line up with TRBD2. DNA of the CDR3: TGTGCCAGCAGCTTAGTTGGGAGGGGCTACGAGCAGTACTTC. It translates to CASSLVGRGYEQYF.